This T cell receptor beta chain was sequenced for a study of PD-1 blockade in classical Hodgkin lymphoma. Regarding the study as a whole: Why the repertoires differ is still unclear, perhaps disease activity or prior therapy. Diversity in CD4+ TCRs, unlike that measured in CD8+ TCRs, had risen significantly by C4D1.

This clone was seen just once. The target antigen is unknown. Sequencing used immunoSEQ multiplex PCR; TCRdb keeps in-frame clones, though not all of them. This sample has approximately 61,000 clones, with 75% to 90% found just once. All patients experienced relapse after autologous stem cell transplantation, and brentuximab vedotin exposure was variable. This CDR3 spans 14 amino acids. V shed 0 bases, J shed 4 bases, and the junction held 0 bases outside the gene matches. In germline, CDR1 is SGHRS, CDR2 YFSETQ. The sample here was peripheral blood mononuclear cells (PBMCs), taken at baseline. The gene calls are TRBV5-1 and TRBJ2-3; 9 nucleotides line up with TRBD1. This receptor was taken from a human donor with classical Hodgkin lymphoma. Written as DNA, the CDR3 is TGCGCCAGCAGCTTGGGACAGGGGGCAGATACGCAGTATTTT. It specifies CASSLGQGADTQYF.